This T cell receptor beta chain was identified during a study of glioma-infiltrating T cells after dendritic cell vaccination. The overall study: Patients had newly diagnosed or recurrent glioblastoma and received dendritic cell vaccines. Study-level results: Only a small number of patients had complete blood and tumor samples. Patients with more pretreatment TILs had longer time to progression and survival.

Amplification used 60 V beta primers and 13 J beta primers. Assay: immunoSEQ multiplex PCR; the TCRdb copy retains only in-frame clones and omits some. The sample lists about 94,000 clones, 80% occurring once. Germline trimming cut 3 bases from V and 0 bases from J; bases unmatched to any gene: 4. The CDR3 length is 16 residues. Per the germline V gene, CDR1 is SGDLS and CDR2 is YYNGEE. This clone was found once. The target antigen is unknown. Time point noted: after dendritic cell vaccination, including at tumor progression/relapse. The specimen comprised blood, sampled after dendritic cell vaccination. V usage is TRBV9 and J usage is TRBJ2-3; 10 positions match TRBD2. The source is a human donor with glioblastoma. The DNA of the CDR3 is TGTGCCAGCAGCGCCCTAGCGGGGGCCAGCACAGATACGCAGTATTTT. Its protein is CASSALAGASTDTQYF. The full variable domain, rest sourced from reference TRBV9 and TRBJ2-3, is DSGVTQTPKHLITATGQRVTLRCSPRSGDLSVYWYQQSLDQGLQFLIQYYNGEERAKGNILERFSAQQFPDLHSELNLSSLELGDSALYFCASSALAGASTDTQYFGPGTRLTVL.